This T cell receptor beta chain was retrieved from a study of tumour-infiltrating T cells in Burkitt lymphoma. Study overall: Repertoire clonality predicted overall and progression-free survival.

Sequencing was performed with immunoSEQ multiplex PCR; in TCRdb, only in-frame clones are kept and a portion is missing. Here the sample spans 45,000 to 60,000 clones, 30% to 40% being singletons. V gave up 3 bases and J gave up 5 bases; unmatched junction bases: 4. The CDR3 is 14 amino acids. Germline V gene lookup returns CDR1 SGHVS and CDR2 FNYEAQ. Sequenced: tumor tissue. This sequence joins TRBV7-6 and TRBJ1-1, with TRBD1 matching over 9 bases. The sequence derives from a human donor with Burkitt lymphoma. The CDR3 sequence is CASSFGQGRTEAFF. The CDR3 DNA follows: TGTGCCAGCAGCTTTGGACAGGGGAGGACTGAAGCTTTCTTT.